This TCR beta chain appears in the sequencing data of a study of Tregs in tolerant kidney transplant recipients. Study-level results: Changing PCR primers prevented nucleotide comparison between some patients' samples.

The germline V gene encodes CDR1 SGDLS and CDR2 YYNGEE. V lost 0 bases to trimming and J lost 12 bases; unmatched junction nucleotides: 10. The CDR3 is 16 residues long. With respect to this clone: Its cognate antigen is unknown.

Related graft donors supplied nonmyeloablative bone marrow transplants, and mixed chimerism was transient. TCRdb's table, derived via immunoSEQ multiplex PCR, lists solely in-frame clones and lacks some. The table records tens of thousands of clones, 80% to 95% of them present only once. J is TRBJ2-4 and V is TRBV9; 12 positions agree with TRBD1. The clonotype comes from a human patient who received a combined kidney and bone marrow transplant. Some T cells may be the graft donor's. Here the sequenced sample was CD4+ T cells from blood (PBMCs), taken 12 months after the transplant. CDR3 amino acids: CASSVGDRGPKRAQYF. CDR3 sequence (DNA): TGTGCCAGCAGCGTAGGGGACAGGGGGCCGAAGCGGGCTCAGTACTTC.